This is a list of T cell receptor beta chains from one sample in a study of graft-versus-host responses after intestinal transplantation. No antigens are known for them. Method: immunoSEQ multiplex PCR; TCRdb's copy keeps in-frame clones and lacks some. The table records some 110,000 clones, roughly 90% of them present only once. The specimen comprised unstimulated CD4+ T cells sorted from spleen or lymph node cells, sampled before intestinal transplant. These receptors all come from a human donor who received an intestinal transplant. Each CDR3 is given with its conserved first and last residue. A D gene is named only where the DNA matches it firmly. Expanded clones are given a class, and other clones once, few, many or no size at all.

j_call v_call clone_size cdr3_length d_call cdr3_aa cdr3_nt
TRBJ1-5 TRBV15 - 13 - CATSSGFYQPQHF TGTGCCACCAGCAGTGGGTTTTATCAGCCCCAGCATTTT
TRBJ1-3 TRBV5-4 - 14 - CASKQTGSGNTIYF TGTGCCAGCAAGCAAACAGGCTCTGGAAACACCATATATTTT
TRBJ2-3 TRBV5-4 - 16 TRBD2 CASSFTGGASTDTQYF TGTGCCAGCAGCTTTACCGGGGGGGCTAGCACAGATACGCAGTATTTT
TRBJ2-3 TRBV10-3 once 13 TRBD2 CAITAGTNWTQYF TGTGCCATCACCGCAGGGACTAACTGGACGCAGTATTTT
TRBJ1-1 TRBV7-2 - 14 - CASSALRGGSEAFF TGTGCCAGCAGCGCCTTGCGGGGGGGTTCTGAAGCTTTCTTT
TRBJ2-7 TRBV9 - 15 TRBD2 CASSPPGGRTYEQYF TGTGCCAGCAGCCCTCCGGGGGGGCGGACCTACGAGCAGTACTTC
TRBJ1-6 TRBV6-5 - 14 TRBD1 CASSVAGQDSPLHF TGTGCCAGCAGTGTAGCGGGACAGGATTCACCCCTCCACTTT
TRBJ1-3 TRBV5-1 - 13 - CASRSYSGNTIYF TGCGCCAGCAGAAGCTACTCTGGAAACACCATATATTTT
TRBJ2-2 TRBV7-6 - 16 - CASSSSVSANTGELFF TGTGCCAGCAGCTCATCGGTGTCGGCGAACACCGGGGAGCTGTTTTTT
TRBJ2-7 TRBV6-1 - 14 - CASSERTEGYEQYF TGTGCCAGCAGTGAGCGGACGGAGGGCTACGAGCAGTACTTC
TRBJ2-2 TRBV18 - 16 - CASSPPTHANTGELFF TGTGCCAGCTCACCACCGACGCACGCGAACACCGGGGAGCTGTTTTTT
TRBJ2-2 TRBV2 once 15 TRBD1 CASNLQGAPTGELFF TGTGCCAGCAATTTACAGGGGGCGCCCACCGGGGAGCTGTTTTTT
TRBJ2-7 TRBV6-1 - 14 - CASWGAGGNYEQYF TGTGCCAGCTGGGGGGCAGGGGGAAACTACGAGCAGTACTTC
TRBJ2-1 TRBV13 - 16 - CASSFFEVGRFNEQFF TGTGCCAGCAGCTTCTTCGAGGTTGGACGGTTCAATGAGCAGTTCTTC
TRBJ2-7 TRBV10-1 - 15 - CASTRGASGTYEQYF TGCGCCAGCACCCGGGGGGCTAGCGGTACCTACGAGCAGTACTTC
TRBJ1-6 TRBV6-5 - 12 - CASSYANSPLHF TGTGCCAGCAGTTACGCGAATTCACCCCTCCACTTT
TRBJ2-3 TRBV10-1 - 14 - CASSPDPRANTQYF TGCGCCAGCAGTCCGGACCCGAGGGCGAATACGCAGTATTTT
TRBJ2-1 TRBV6-5 - 16 TRBD2 CASSYSTGLPHNEQFF TGTGCCAGCAGTTACTCTACGGGACTACCGCACAATGAGCAGTTCTTC
TRBJ2-2 TRBV10-2 - 13 - CASTQQTTGELFF TGCGCCAGCACGCAACAAACCACCGGGGAGCTGTTTTTT
TRBJ1-5 TRBV19 - 13 - CASSIAENQPQHF TGTGCCAGTAGTATAGCTGAAAATCAGCCCCAGCATTTT
TRBJ2-1 TRBV6-1 once 14 - CASRRGGASNEQFF TGTGCCAGCAGAAGGGGCGGGGCCTCCAATGAGCAGTTCTTC
TRBJ2-5 TRBV10-3 - 12 - CAISEGGETQYF TGTGCCATCAGTGAGGGGGGAGAGACCCAGTACTTC
TRBJ1-2 TRBV5-1 - 15 TRBD1 CASSSGQGGYDGYTF TGCGCCAGCAGTTCGGGACAGGGAGGATACGATGGCTACACCTTC
TRBJ2-5 TRBV11-1 - 14 TRBD1 CASSRDSTQETQYF TGTGCCAGCAGCAGGGACAGTACACAAGAGACCCAGTACTTC
TRBJ1-5 TRBV2 - 16 - CASSSSRGDYTDTQHF TGTGCCAGCAGTTCTTCTCGGGGGGATTACACAGATACGCAGCATTTT
TRBJ2-3 TRBV20-1 - 11 TRBD2 CSASSSGGVNF TGCAGTGCTTCCTCTAGCGGGGGCGTTAATTTT
TRBJ1-6 TRBV7-5 - 16 - CVRSTWDSSPISPLHF TGTGTCAGAAGCACCTGGGACAGCTCCCCGATTTCACCCCTCCACTTT
TRBJ2-5 TRBV6-5 - 14 - CASSYSGAQETQYF TGTGCCAGCAGTTACTCGGGGGCTCAAGAGACCCAGTACTTC
TRBJ1-2 TRBV4-1 - 17 - CASSQPRTDPSNYGYTF TGCGCCAGCAGCCAGCCCCGGACAGATCCATCTAACTATGGCTACACCTTC
TRBJ1-6 TRBV7-9 - 17 - CASSSMRLSSYNSPLHF TGTGCCAGCAGTTCCATGCGTCTGAGCTCCTATAATTCACCCCTCCACTTT
TRBJ2-5 TRBV5-6 - 11 TRBD1 CASSGGETQYF TGTGCCAGCTCAGGGGGAGAGACCCAGTACTTC
TRBJ1-4 TRBV18 once 14 - CASSPLLGREKLFF TGTGCCAGCTCACCACTCCTCGGGCGGGAAAAACTGTTTTTT
TRBJ1-6 TRBV7-2 few 17 - CASSPTVSGVVNSPLHF TGTGCCAGCAGCCCGACAGTTTCTGGGGTGGTTAATTCACCCCTCCACTTT
TRBJ2-7 TRBV27 - 14 TRBD1 CASNRGQGAYEQYF TGTGCCAGTAACCGCGGACAGGGGGCCTACGAGCAGTACTTC
TRBJ1-3 TRBV2 few 15 - CASSEEGVRGNTIYF TGTGCCAGCAGTGAGGAGGGGGTTAGGGGAAACACCATATATTTT
TRBJ1-5 TRBV5-1 - 15 TRBD1 CASSLGTGDRQPQHF TGCGCCAGCAGCTTGGGGACAGGGGACAGACAGCCCCAGCATTTT
TRBJ1-4 TRBV5-1 - 14 - CASSFQGYNEKLFF TGCGCCAGCAGCTTTCAAGGGTATAATGAAAAACTGTTTTTT
TRBJ2-5 TRBV5-6 - 12 - CASSFLLETQYF TGTGCCAGCAGCTTCCTTTTAGAGACCCAGTACTTC
TRBJ2-3 TRBV27 - 17 TRBD1 CASSYDRDRVSTDTQYF TGTGCCAGCAGTTATGACCGGGACAGGGTTTCCACAGATACGCAGTATTTT
TRBJ1-2 TRBV10-2 - 16 TRBD1 CASYPGTGLSNYGYTF TGCGCCAGCTACCCCGGGACAGGCTTATCTAACTATGGCTACACCTTC
TRBJ2-1 TRBV29-1 - 14 TRBD2 CSAPGLADRGEQFF TGCAGCGCCCCGGGACTAGCGGACCGCGGGGAGCAGTTCTTC
TRBJ2-7 TRBV7-9 - 16 TRBD1 CASSLVYRGPTYEQYF TGTGCCAGCAGCTTAGTCTACAGGGGCCCAACCTACGAGCAGTACTTC
TRBJ2-7 TRBV6-5 - 15 TRBD2 CASRGGGRSRYEQYF TGTGCCAGCAGGGGCGGCGGGAGAAGTAGGTACGAGCAGTACTTC
TRBJ2-3 TRBV10-3 - 19 TRBD2 CAISLGLAGGPGRADTQYF TGTGCCATCAGTCTGGGACTAGCGGGGGGGCCGGGTCGTGCAGATACGCAGTATTTT
TRBJ1-3 TRBV6-6 - 15 TRBD1 CASSPRGQGENTIYF TGTGCCAGCAGTCCGAGGGGACAGGGAGAAAACACCATATATTTT
TRBJ2-7 TRBV6-1 - 15 - CASSEGPGAAYEQYF TGTGCCAGCAGTGAAGGTCCGGGGGCCGCCTACGAGCAGTACTTC
TRBJ2-5 TRBV6-6 - 15 - CASRPRTVAQETQYF TGTGCCAGCAGACCCCGGACAGTCGCTCAAGAGACCCAGTACTTC
TRBJ2-1 TRBV18 - 15 - CASSGESGRGNEQFF TGTGCCAGCTCAGGGGAAAGCGGTCGGGGCAATGAGCAGTTCTTC
TRBJ1-2 TRBV29-1 - 13 - CSVERGGVRGYTF TGCAGCGTTGAGCGAGGGGGGGTCCGTGGCTACACCTTC
TRBJ1-1 TRBV6-6 - 15 - CASRPSGALDTEAFF TGTGCCAGCAGACCCTCGGGGGCCTTGGACACTGAAGCTTTCTTT